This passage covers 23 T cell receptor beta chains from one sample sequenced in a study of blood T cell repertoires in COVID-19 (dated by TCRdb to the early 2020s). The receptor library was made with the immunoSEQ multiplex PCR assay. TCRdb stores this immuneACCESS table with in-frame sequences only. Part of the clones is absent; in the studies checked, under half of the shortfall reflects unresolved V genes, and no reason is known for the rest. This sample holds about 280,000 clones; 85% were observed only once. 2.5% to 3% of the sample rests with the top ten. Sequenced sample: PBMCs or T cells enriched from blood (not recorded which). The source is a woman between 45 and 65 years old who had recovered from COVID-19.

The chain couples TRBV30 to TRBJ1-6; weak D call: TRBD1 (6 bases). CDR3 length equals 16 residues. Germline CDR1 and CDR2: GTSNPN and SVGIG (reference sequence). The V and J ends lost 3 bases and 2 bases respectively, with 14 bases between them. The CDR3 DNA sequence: TGTGCCTGGAGGACAACAGGGAACGCCTATAATTCACCCCTCCACTTT. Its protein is CAWRTTGNAYNSPLHF.

CDR3 DNA: TGTGCCAGCGGACAGGGGGCGGAAGATACGCAGTATTTT. It specifies CASGQGAEDTQYF. The J gene is TRBJ2-3, the V gene TRBV19; 11 bases align to TRBD1. Germline V gene lookup returns CDR1 LNHDA and CDR2 SQIVND (reference sequence). Trimming took 9 bases from V and 5 from J; bases not matched to a gene: 4. The CDR3 totals 13 residues.

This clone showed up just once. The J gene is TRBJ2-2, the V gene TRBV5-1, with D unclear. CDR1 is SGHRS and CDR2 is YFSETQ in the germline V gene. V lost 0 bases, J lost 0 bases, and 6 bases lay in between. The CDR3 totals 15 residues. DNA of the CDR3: TGCGCCAGCAGCTTGGGAGGAACGAACACCGGGGAGCTGTTTTTT. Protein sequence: CASSLGGTNTGELFF.

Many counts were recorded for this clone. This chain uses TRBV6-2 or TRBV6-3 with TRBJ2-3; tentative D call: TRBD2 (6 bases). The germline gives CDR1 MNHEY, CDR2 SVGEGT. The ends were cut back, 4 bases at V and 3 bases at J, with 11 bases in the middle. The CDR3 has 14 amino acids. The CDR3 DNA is TGTGCCAGCAGTTCGGGGGAGGCAACAGATACGCAGTATTTT. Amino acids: CASSSGEATDTQYF.

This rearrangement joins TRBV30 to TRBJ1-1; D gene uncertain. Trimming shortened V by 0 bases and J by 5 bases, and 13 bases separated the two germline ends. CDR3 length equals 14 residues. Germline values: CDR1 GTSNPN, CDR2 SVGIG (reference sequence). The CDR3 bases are TGTGCCTGGAGTGTAAGTTCAGGAAGAACTGAAGCTTTCTTT. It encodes CAWSVSSGRTEAFF.

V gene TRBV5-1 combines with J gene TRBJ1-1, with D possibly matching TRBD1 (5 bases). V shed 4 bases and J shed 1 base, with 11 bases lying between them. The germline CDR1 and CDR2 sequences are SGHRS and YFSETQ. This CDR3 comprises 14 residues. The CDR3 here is CASSQNTGNTEAFF. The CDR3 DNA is TGCGCCAGCAGCCAAAATACAGGGAACACTGAAGCTTTCTTT.

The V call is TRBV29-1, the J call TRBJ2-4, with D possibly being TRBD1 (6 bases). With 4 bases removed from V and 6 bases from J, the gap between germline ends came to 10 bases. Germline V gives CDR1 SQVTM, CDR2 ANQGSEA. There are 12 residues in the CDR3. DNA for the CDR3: TGCAGCGTTGCAAGGGGGACAAACATTCAGTACTTC. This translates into CSVARGTNIQYF. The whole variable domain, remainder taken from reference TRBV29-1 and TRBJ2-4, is SAVISQKPSRDICQRGTSLTIQCQVDSQVTMMFWYRQQPGQSLTLIATANQGSEATYESGFVIDKFPISRPNLTFSTLTVSNMSPEDSSIYLCSVARGTNIQYFGAGTRLSVL.

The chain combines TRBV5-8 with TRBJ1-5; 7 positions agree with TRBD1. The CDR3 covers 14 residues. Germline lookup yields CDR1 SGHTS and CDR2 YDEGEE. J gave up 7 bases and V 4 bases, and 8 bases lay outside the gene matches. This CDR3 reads CASSRDSGGQPQHF. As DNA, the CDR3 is TGTGCCAGCAGCCGGGACAGTGGAGGACAGCCCCAGCATTTT.

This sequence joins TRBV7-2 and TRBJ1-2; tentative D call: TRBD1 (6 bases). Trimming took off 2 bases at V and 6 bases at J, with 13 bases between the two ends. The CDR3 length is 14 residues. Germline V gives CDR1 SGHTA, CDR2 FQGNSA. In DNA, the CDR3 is TGTGCCAGCAGCTTATCGTGGGGGGGGCATGGCTACACCTTC. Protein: CASSLSWGGHGYTF.

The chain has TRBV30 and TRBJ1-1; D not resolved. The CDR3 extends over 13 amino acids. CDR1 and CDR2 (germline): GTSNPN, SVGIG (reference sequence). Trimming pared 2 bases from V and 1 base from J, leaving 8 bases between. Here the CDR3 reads CAWSLLSNTEAFF. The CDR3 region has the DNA TGTGCCTGGAGTCTCCTTTCGAACACTGAAGCTTTCTTT.

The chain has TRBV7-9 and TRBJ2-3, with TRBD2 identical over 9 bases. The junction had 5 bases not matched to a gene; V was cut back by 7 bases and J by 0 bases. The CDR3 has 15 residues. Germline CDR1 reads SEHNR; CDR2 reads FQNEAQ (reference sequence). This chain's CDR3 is CASIPTSGSTDTQYF. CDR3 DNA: TGTGCCAGCATCCCGACTAGCGGTAGCACAGATACGCAGTATTTT.

CDR3: CASSLSRASGRETQYF. The CDR3 DNA reads TGTGCCAGCAGTTTATCGCGGGCTAGCGGGAGAGAGACCCAGTACTTC. V usage is TRBV27 and J usage is TRBJ2-5; 10 bases fit TRBD2. The J segment lost 4 bases and the V segment lost 0 bases, leaving 5 bases of the junction unmatched. The CDR3 sequence is 16 residues long. Germline-derived CDR1 and CDR2 are MNHEY and SMNVEV (reference sequence).

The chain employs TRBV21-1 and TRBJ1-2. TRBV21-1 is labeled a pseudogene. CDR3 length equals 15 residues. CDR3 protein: CASSKRGPQRWGYTF. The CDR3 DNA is TGTGCCAGCAGCAAACGAGGGCCCCAGAGGTGGGGCTACACCTTC.

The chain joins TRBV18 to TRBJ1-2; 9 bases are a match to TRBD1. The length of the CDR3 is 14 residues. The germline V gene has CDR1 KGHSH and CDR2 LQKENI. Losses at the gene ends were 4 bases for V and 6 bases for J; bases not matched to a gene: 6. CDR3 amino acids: CASSLQGARDGYTF. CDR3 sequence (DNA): TGTGCCAGCTCACTACAGGGGGCCAGAGATGGCTACACCTTC.

The CDR3 sequence is CASSIAAGGNTEAFF. The CDR3 DNA sequence: TGTGCCAGTAGTATCGCTGCGGGAGGGAACACTGAAGCTTTCTTT. The chain carries TRBV19 and TRBJ1-1; D gene unclear. CDR3 length equals 15 residues. The V gene lost 3 bases and the J gene lost 1 base, with 12 bases spanning the gap. The V gene's germline CDR1 is LNHDA and CDR2 SQIVND (reference sequence).

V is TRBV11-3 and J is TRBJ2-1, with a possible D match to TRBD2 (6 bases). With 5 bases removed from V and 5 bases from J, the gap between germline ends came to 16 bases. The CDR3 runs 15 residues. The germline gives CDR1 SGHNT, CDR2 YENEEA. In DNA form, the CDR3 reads TGTGCCAGCAGCGCTAGGGGCGGGAACAACAATGAGCAGTTCTTC. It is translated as CASSARGGNNNEQFF. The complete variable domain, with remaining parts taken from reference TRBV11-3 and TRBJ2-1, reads EAGVVQSPRYKIIEKKQPVAFWCNPISGHNTLYWYLQNLGQGPELLIRYENEEAVDDSQLPKDRFSAERLKGVDSTLKIQPAELGDSAVYLCASSARGGNNNEQFFGPGTRLTVL.

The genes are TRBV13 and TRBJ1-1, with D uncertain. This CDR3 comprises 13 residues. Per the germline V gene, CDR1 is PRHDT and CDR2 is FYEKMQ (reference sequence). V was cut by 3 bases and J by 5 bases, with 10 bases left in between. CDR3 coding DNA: TGTGCCAGCAGCTTCAGGCGGGGAACTGAAGCTTTCTTT. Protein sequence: CASSFRRGTEAFF.

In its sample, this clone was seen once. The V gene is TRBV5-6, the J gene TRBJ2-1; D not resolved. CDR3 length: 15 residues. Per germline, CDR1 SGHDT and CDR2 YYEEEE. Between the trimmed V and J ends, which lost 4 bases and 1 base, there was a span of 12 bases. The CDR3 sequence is CASSLEVKSYNEQFF. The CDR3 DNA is TGTGCCAGCAGCCTTGAGGTGAAGTCCTACAATGAGCAGTTCTTC.

CDR3 residues: CASSQFKTGGGTNDNQPQHF. The CDR3 DNA reads TGCGCCAGCAGCCAATTTAAGACAGGGGGTGGTACCAACGACAATCAGCCCCAGCATTTT. The V and J genes are TRBV4-3 and TRBJ1-5; 9 bases are shared with TRBD1. The germline V gene has CDR1 LGHNA and CDR2 YSLEER. The CDR3 is 20 residues long. The V and J ends lost 2 bases and 3 bases, in that order; junction bases with no gene match: 17.

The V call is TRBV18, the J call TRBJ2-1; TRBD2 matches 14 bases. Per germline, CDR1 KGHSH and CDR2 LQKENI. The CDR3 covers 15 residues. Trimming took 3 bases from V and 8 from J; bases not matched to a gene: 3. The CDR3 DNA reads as TGTGCCAGCTCACCGACTAGCGGGAGGGCAGATGAGCAGTTCTTC. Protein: CASSPTSGRADEQFF.

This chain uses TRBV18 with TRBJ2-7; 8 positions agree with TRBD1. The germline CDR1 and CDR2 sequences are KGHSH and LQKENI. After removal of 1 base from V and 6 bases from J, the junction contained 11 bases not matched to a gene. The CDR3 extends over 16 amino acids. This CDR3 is CASSPLPGQGRFEQYF. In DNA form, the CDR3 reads TGTGCCAGCTCACCACTCCCTGGACAGGGAAGGTTCGAGCAGTACTTC.

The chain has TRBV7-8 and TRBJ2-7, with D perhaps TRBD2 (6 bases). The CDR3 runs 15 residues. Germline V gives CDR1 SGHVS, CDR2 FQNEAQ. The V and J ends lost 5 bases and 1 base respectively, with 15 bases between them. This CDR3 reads CASSPEDYKSYEQYF. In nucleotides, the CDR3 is TGTGCCAGCAGCCCCGAGGACTATAAATCCTACGAGCAGTACTTC.

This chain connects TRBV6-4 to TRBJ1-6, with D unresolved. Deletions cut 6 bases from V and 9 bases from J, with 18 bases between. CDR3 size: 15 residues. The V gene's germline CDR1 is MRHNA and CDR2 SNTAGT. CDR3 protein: CASRATYESGSPLHF. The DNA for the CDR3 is TGTGCCAGCAGGGCCACCTACGAATCGGGTTCACCCCTCCACTTT.